These 19 T cell receptor beta chains originate from one sample sequenced in a study of blood T cell repertoires in COVID-19. Data came from immunoSEQ multiplex PCR; TCRdb stores just in-frame clones and leaves some out. The sample carries around 290,000 clones, approximately 90% recorded once. Sequencing was performed on peripheral blood. These receptors originate from a man aged 40-49 years with acute or convalescent COVID-19.

The V call is TRBV30, the J call TRBJ1-1, with 7 nucleotides matching TRBD1. J gave up 4 bases and V 8 bases, and 7 bases lay outside the gene matches. The CDR3 consists of 12 residues. CDR1 and CDR2 from the germline V gene are GTSNPN and SVGIG (reference sequence). The CDR3 spells CARDSRGTEAFF. The CDR3 DNA sequence: TGTGCCCGGGACAGCCGAGGCACTGAAGCTTTCTTT.

This sequence joins TRBV14 and TRBJ1-2; D may be TRBD1 (6 bases). The CDR3 length is 14 residues. Germline CDR1 and CDR2: SGHDN and FVKESK. The ends were cut back, 6 bases at V and 8 bases at J, with 19 bases in the middle. CDR3 sequence: CASSSRPGALGYTF. In nucleotides, the CDR3 is TGTGCCAGCAGTTCTAGACCAGGGGCGCTCGGCTACACCTTC.

This chain uses TRBV3-1 (or the pseudogene TRBV3-2) with TRBJ2-7; 8 positions agree with TRBD1. Trimming at V came to 2 bases and at J to 2 bases, leaving 2 bases not matched to a gene. The CDR3 loop spans 14 amino acids. The V gene's germline CDR1 is LGHDT and CDR2 YNNKEL (reference sequence). CDR3 sequence (DNA): TGTGCCAGCAGCCAATCAGGGGGCCCCTACGAGCAGTACTTC. Its protein product is CASSQSGGPYEQYF.

The rearrangement joins TRBV10-1 to TRBJ2-3, with 9 bases matching TRBD2. V shed 8 bases and J 1 base; nucleotides not matched to a gene: 1. This CDR3 is 13 amino acids long. The germline CDR1 and CDR2 sequences are WNHNN and SYGVQD (reference sequence). The CDR3 protein is CASASGGTDTQYF. In nucleotides, the CDR3 is TGCGCCAGCGCTAGCGGGGGCACAGATACGCAGTATTTT.

The rearrangement joins TRBV19 to TRBJ2-1; 7 bases line up with TRBD1. With 6 bases clipped from V and 0 bases from J, the junction kept 2 bases outside the gene matches. There are 14 residues in the CDR3. Germline CDR1 LNHDA, CDR2 SQIVND (reference sequence). In nucleotides, the CDR3 is TGTGCCAGTAGCAGGGGGTTCTCCTACAATGAGCAGTTCTTC. Translation gives CASSRGFSYNEQFF.

V and J are TRBV12-5 and TRBJ2-5, with D unclear. The germline V gene encodes CDR1 LGHNT and CDR2 FRNRAP. The CDR3 covers 15 residues. The V end was cut by 1 base, the J end by 4 bases, with 13 bases between. CDR3 DNA sequence: TGTGCTAGTGGTTTGGGAGGATCACCGGGAGAGACCCAGTACTTC. This gives the protein CASGLGGSPGETQYF. The whole variable domain, remainder taken from reference TRBV12-5 and TRBJ2-5, is DARVTQTPRHKVTEMGQEVTMRCQPILGHNTVFWYRQTMMQGLELLAYFRNRAPLDDSGMPKDRFSAEMPDATLATLKIQPSEPRDSAVYFCASGLGGSPGETQYFGPGTRLLVL.

V is TRBV6-1 and J is TRBJ1-1; TRBD1 is a possible D gene (6 bases). The CDR3 consists of 15 residues. The V gene's germline CDR1 is MNHNS and CDR2 SASEGT. The germline V and J ends were trimmed by 2 bases and 4 bases, with 14 bases remaining between them. CDR3 nucleotides: TGTGCCAGCAGTGAAATGGGGGGGGCGCCCACTGAAGCTTTCTTT. Protein product: CASSEMGGAPTEAFF.

The chain has TRBV6-1 and TRBJ1-5, with a possible D match to TRBD1 (5 bases). Deletions cut 6 bases from V and 7 bases from J, with 16 bases between. Germline values: CDR1 MNHNS, CDR2 SASEGT. CDR3 length equals 14 residues. As DNA, the CDR3 is TGTGCCAGCAGCCTCGGGGGGTTGTGGCAGCCCCAGCATTTT. It is translated as CASSLGGLWQPQHF.

This clone was recorded a few times. One end of the junction is discordant with germline, which a read error may explain. The rearrangement links TRBV30 to TRBJ1-1, with TRBD1 as a possible D gene (6 bases). This CDR3 has 13 amino acids. CDR1 and CDR2 (germline): GTSNPN, SVGIG (reference sequence). CDR3 nucleotide sequence: TGTGCCTGGGGTAGGGGGATGAAGACTGAAGCTTTCTTT. Translated: CAWGRGMKTEAFF.

This rearrangement joins TRBV3-1 (or the pseudogene TRBV3-2) to TRBJ2-1; no clear D gene. The CDR3 spans 13 residues. Trimming shortened V by 0 bases and J by 5 bases, and 5 bases separated the two germline ends. Looked up from germline, CDR1 is LGHDT and CDR2 is YNNKEL (reference sequence). The CDR3 nucleotides read TGTGCCAGCAGCCAAGACAGGCACAATGAGCAGTTCTTC. It is translated as CASSQDRHNEQFF.

The chain carries TRBV24-1 and TRBJ2-3; 7 bases are a match to TRBD1. Germline V gene data show CDR1 as KGHDR and CDR2 as SFDVKD. CDR3 length: 17 residues. V was clipped by 5 bases and J by 0 bases; unmatched bases: 10. The DNA for the CDR3 is TGTGCCACCAGTGGGCCGGACAGGAGGACTAGCACAGATACGCAGTATTTT. Its translation is CATSGPDRRTSTDTQYF.

The rearrangement uses TRBV19 and TRBJ1-1, with D possibly matching TRBD1 (6 bases). This CDR3 contains 15 residues. V was cut by 0 bases and J by 1 base, with 9 bases left in between. CDR1 is LNHDA and CDR2 is SQIVND in the germline V gene (reference sequence). The CDR3 region is CASSIDHRANTEAFF. The DNA for the CDR3 is TGTGCCAGTAGTATAGACCACAGGGCGAACACTGAAGCTTTCTTT. The full variable domain, in which reference TRBV19 and TRBJ1-1 provide the parts outside the CDR3, is DGGITQSPKYLFRKEGQNVTLSCEQNLNHDAMYWYRQDPGQGLRLIYYSQIVNDFQKGDIAEGYSVSREKKESFPLTVTSAQKNPTAFYLCASSIDHRANTEAFFGQGTRLTVV.

This chain joins TRBV11-2 and TRBJ2-3, with 8 positions matching TRBD1. Unmatched junction bases numbered 8, after V lost 1 base and J lost 5 bases. Germline V gene sequence: CDR1 SGHAT, CDR2 FQNNGV. The CDR3 is made up of 16 amino acids. CDR3 loop: CASSLAPGRGQDTQYF. In DNA, the CDR3 is TGTGCCAGCAGCTTAGCCCCGGGCAGGGGGCAAGATACGCAGTATTTT.

The chain recombines TRBV6-5 with TRBJ1-2; TRBD1 might be the D (6 bases). The CDR3 has 12 residues. V was shortened by 3 bases and J by 6 bases, with 8 bases between the two germline ends. Germline values: CDR1 MNHEY, CDR2 SVGAGI. CDR3 nucleotides: TGTGCCAGCAGTTATACAGGGAATGGCTACACCTTC. Its translation: CASSYTGNGYTF.

The rearrangement uses TRBV5-4 and TRBJ2-7; D possibly corresponds to TRBD1 (6 bases). V was shortened by 0 bases and J by 3 bases, with 16 bases between the two germline ends. The CDR3 sequence is 16 residues long. In germline, CDR1 is SGHNT, CDR2 YYREEE (reference sequence). CDR3 protein: CASSLAGGGTLYEQYF. DNA for the CDR3: TGTGCCAGCAGCTTGGCCGGTGGGGGCACCCTCTACGAGCAGTACTTC.

V and J are TRBV7-2 and TRBJ1-6; TRBD1 matches 9 bases. Trimming removed 0 bases from V and 14 bases from J; junction bases left unmatched: 2. This CDR3 comprises 13 residues. Germline CDR1 reads SGHTA; CDR2 reads FQGNSA. CDR3 protein: CASSLARQGALHF. In DNA form, the CDR3 reads TGTGCCAGCAGCTTAGCTAGACAGGGGGCCCTCCACTTT.

The V and J genes are TRBV19 and TRBJ2-7; weak D call: TRBD1 (5 bases). V was cut by 4 bases and J by 1 base, with 11 bases left in between. From germline, CDR1 is LNHDA and CDR2 SQIVND (reference sequence). The length of the CDR3 is 14 residues. The DNA of the CDR3 is TGTGCCAGTAGTAGGGAACGGACATCCTACGAGCAGTACTTC. It translates to CASSRERTSYEQYF.

The chain couples TRBV9 to TRBJ1-5; D not resolved. Trimming stripped 4 bases from V and 8 bases from J, with 16 bases between. This CDR3 is 14 amino acids long. CDR1 SGDLS and CDR2 YYNGEE come from the germline V gene. CDR3 DNA: TGTGCCAGCAGCTCAGGACCTCTAGCTGAGCCCCAGCATTTT. Translation: CASSSGPLAEPQHF.

CDR3 in DNA: TGTGCCAGCAGCTTACAGCGGGGGGGAGACGAGCAGTACTTC. Residues: CASSLQRGGDEQYF. V is TRBV11-2 and J is TRBJ2-7; TRBD2 agrees at 10 bases. Germline V lookup: CDR1 SGHAT, CDR2 FQNNGV. The V gene end was trimmed by 2 bases and the J gene end by 5 bases; junction bases not matched to a gene: 3. The CDR3 runs to 14 residues.